The 32 T cell receptor beta chains reported below all come from one sample, sequenced in a study of blood T cell repertoires in COVID-19. Libraries were prepared by immunoSEQ multiplex PCR; TCRdb keeps only in-frame clonotypes and omits some of them. The table lists 25,000 to 35,000 clones, more than 75% of them singletons. Sequenced material: peripheral blood. Receptors originate from a woman in her 70s with acute or convalescent COVID-19.

J is TRBJ2-3 and V is TRBV3-1 (or the pseudogene TRBV3-2), with TRBD2 identical over 12 bases. Germline trimming cut 1 base from V and 0 bases from J; bases unmatched to any gene: 5. CDR1 and CDR2 from the germline V gene are LGHDT and YNNKEL (reference sequence). This CDR3 spans 18 amino acids. The CDR3 DNA is TGTGCCAGCAGCCAAGGGACTAGCGGGGCCCCTAGCACAGATACGCAGTATTTT. Protein product: CASSQGTSGAPSTDTQYF.

The chain combines TRBV21-1 with TRBJ2-7; the table's TRBD1 call for D was not verified on the DNA. TRBV21-1 is given as a pseudogene. The CDR3 sequence is 14 residues long. The CDR3 is CASRPGQCSYEQYF. CDR3 coding DNA: TGTGCCAGCAGGCCTGGACAGTGCTCCTACGAGCAGTACTTC.

This clone was recorded only once. The V gene is TRBV24-1, the J gene TRBJ1-1; D ambiguous. V gave up 3 bases and J gave up 3 bases, with 4 bases separating them. The V gene's germline CDR1 is KGHDR and CDR2 SFDVKD. The CDR3 has 12 amino acids. The CDR3 DNA follows: TGTGCCACCAGTGATGACTACACTGAAGCTTTCTTT. Translating it yields CATSDDYTEAFF.

The chain carries TRBV7-9 and TRBJ2-2; D not certain. Deletions cut 5 bases from V and 4 bases from J, with 11 bases between. The CDR3 has 14 residues. Germline values: CDR1 SEHNR, CDR2 FQNEAQ (reference sequence). CDR3 sequence reads: CASSPSRSTGELFF. The CDR3, as DNA: TGTGCCAGCAGCCCTTCCCGTTCCACCGGGGAGCTGTTTTTT.

The chain links TRBV23-1 to TRBJ1-4, with D hard to call. TRBV23-1 has ORF status, its function being uncertain. The CDR3 is made up of 17 amino acids. Trimming took 9 bases from V and 2 from J, leaving 22 bases between them. The DNA for the CDR3 is TGCGCCAGTGATCCCTCAAGATCAGAATCGACTAATGAAAAACTGTTTTTT. Translated: CASDPSRSESTNEKLFF.

The rearrangement joins TRBV4-3 to TRBJ1-1, with 12 bases fitting TRBD1. V lost 0 bases, J lost 4 bases, and 15 bases stayed unmatched. CDR3 length equals 20 residues. Per the germline V gene, CDR1 is LGHNA and CDR2 is YSLEER. The CDR3 DNA sequence: TGCGCCAGCAGCCAAGAAGGACTTCCGGGACAGGGGGCGCGTAGCACTGAAGCTTTCTTT. Its protein product is CASSQEGLPGQGARSTEAFF.

The chain recombines TRBV7-3 with TRBJ2-3, with 7 positions matching TRBD2. Trimming took 2 bases from V and 0 from J; bases not matched to a gene: 2. The germline V gene has CDR1 SGHTA and CDR2 FQGTGA. This CDR3 region has 15 residues. CDR3 in DNA: TGTGCCAGCAGCTTAGTGGGGGGGAGCACAGATACGCAGTATTTT. It translates to CASSLVGGSTDTQYF.

This clone was seen more than once but under ten times. The gene calls are TRBV6-2 or TRBV6-3 and TRBJ1-1; 8 nucleotides align to TRBD1. The ends lost 4 bases at V and 1 base at J; junction bases unmatched: 5. CDR3 size: 15 residues. Germline CDR1 reads MNHEY; CDR2 reads SVGEGT. In DNA form, the CDR3 reads TGTGCCAGCAGTTTCCTGGACAGGGAGAACACTGAAGCTTTCTTT. As protein: CASSFLDRENTEAFF.

The rearrangement uses TRBV4-2 and TRBJ1-2; 8 bases fit TRBD1. The germline CDR1 and CDR2 sequences are LGHNA and YNFKEQ. The CDR3 runs to 17 residues. The junction had 14 bases not matched to a gene; V was cut back by 0 bases and J by 8 bases. In DNA form, the CDR3 reads TGTGCCAGCAGCCAAGAAGGAGCAGGGGGCGTCTCGGGCGGCTACACCTTC. Its protein is CASSQEGAGGVSGGYTF.

The J gene is TRBJ2-5, the V gene TRBV9; 15 bases map to TRBD2. The germline V gene has CDR1 SGDLS and CDR2 YYNGEE. J was trimmed by 4 bases and V by 3 bases; bases with no gene match: 10. This CDR3 comprises 18 residues. The CDR3 loop reads CASSELGGLAGGLETQYF. The CDR3 nucleotides are TGTGCCAGCAGCGAACTTGGGGGACTAGCGGGAGGCCTAGAGACCCAGTACTTC.

The CDR3 protein is CASGAAEPQETQYF. CDR3 DNA: TGTGCCAGCGGGGCGGCGGAGCCGCAAGAGACCCAGTACTTC. The rearrangement links TRBV6-5 to TRBJ2-5; TRBD1 might be the D (5 bases). The V gene lost 8 bases and the J gene lost 2 bases, with 15 bases spanning the gap. From germline, CDR1 is MNHEY and CDR2 SVGAGI. CDR3 length equals 14 residues.

The chain combines TRBV7-3 with TRBJ1-1; no firm D call. V lost 5 bases and J lost 3, with 10 bases in between. This CDR3 has 13 residues. Germline V lookup: CDR1 SGHTA, CDR2 FQGTGA. The CDR3 loop is CASSPGVYTEAFF. In DNA, the CDR3 is TGTGCCAGCAGCCCGGGTGTGTACACTGAAGCTTTCTTT.

This chain joins TRBV7-9 and TRBJ2-1; D is possibly TRBD1 (6 bases). Germline V gene data show CDR1 as SEHNR and CDR2 as FQNEAQ (reference sequence). The length of the CDR3 is 15 residues. Trimming left V 2 bases short and J 6 bases short, with 14 bases between. The CDR3 sequence is CASSLSTGNPNEQFF. The CDR3 nucleotides are TGTGCCAGCAGCTTAAGCACAGGGAATCCCAATGAGCAGTTCTTC.

The chain uses TRBV29-1 and TRBJ2-3; D gene unclear. This CDR3 is built from 12 residues. Trimming took 4 bases from V and 3 from J, leaving 8 bases between them. Germline CDR1 is SQVTM and CDR2 is ANQGSEA. The CDR3 DNA sequence: TGCAGCGTTGCTACAGAAACAGATACGCAGTATTTT. It translates to CSVATETDTQYF.

This clone came up a few times. This chain joins TRBV28 and TRBJ1-1; no reliable D call. The CDR3 extends over 15 amino acids. Germline lookup yields CDR1 MDHEN and CDR2 SYDVKM. Trimming stripped 4 bases from V and 0 bases from J, with 12 bases between. CDR3 amino acids: CASSSRLSMNTEAFF. CDR3 sequence (DNA): TGTGCCAGCAGTTCACGACTTTCCATGAACACTGAAGCTTTCTTT. The full variable domain, rest sourced from reference TRBV28 and TRBJ1-1, is DVKVTQSSRYLVKRTGEKVFLECVQDMDHENMFWYRQDPGLGLRLIYFSYDVKMKEKGDIPEGYSVSREKKERFSLILESASTNQTSMYLCASSSRLSMNTEAFFGQGTRLTVV.

This clone has only one observation. V and J are TRBV3-1 (or the pseudogene TRBV3-2) and TRBJ2-2; D is perhaps TRBD2 (5 bases). V was cut by 5 bases and J by 2 bases, with 18 bases left in between. The germline CDR1 and CDR2 sequences are LGHDT and YNNKEL (reference sequence). The CDR3 consists of 17 residues. This CDR3 reads CASSYPVLGSNTGELFF. The DNA for the CDR3 is TGTGCCAGCAGCTACCCGGTATTGGGGAGTAACACCGGGGAGCTGTTTTTT.

This clone appeared a few times. The chain carries TRBV4-2 and TRBJ1-4; possible D gene TRBD1, 6 bases. V lost 4 bases, J lost 4 bases, and 10 bases lay in between. This CDR3 region has 14 residues. Germline V lookup: CDR1 LGHNA, CDR2 YNFKEQ. The DNA for the CDR3 is TGTGCCAGCAGCCGACAGGCAGATAATGAAAAACTGTTTTTT. Its protein product is CASSRQADNEKLFF.

This chain connects TRBV4-1 to TRBJ2-3; 8 positions match TRBD1. Trimming removed 1 base from V and 6 bases from J; junction bases left unmatched: 3. Germline-derived CDR1 and CDR2 are MGHRA and YSYEKL. This CDR3 comprises 14 residues. This chain's CDR3 is CASSQGTGYDTQYF. In nucleotides, the CDR3 is TGCGCCAGCAGCCAAGGGACAGGGTACGATACGCAGTATTTT.

This chain links TRBV6-5 with TRBJ1-2, with 10 nucleotides matching TRBD1. Germline CDR1 is MNHEY and CDR2 is SVGAGI. Trimming at V came to 6 bases and at J to 8 bases, leaving 6 bases not matched to a gene. The length of the CDR3 is 13 residues. DNA for the CDR3: TGTGCCAGCAGCCCAGGACAGGGGGTCGGCTACACCTTC. Translating it yields CASSPGQGVGYTF.

The chain recombines TRBV10-1 with TRBJ1-5; 8 nucleotides match TRBD1. The CDR3 has 12 residues. With V trimmed by 5 bases and J by 7 bases, 1 base remained unmatched. Germline V lookup: CDR1 WNHNN, CDR2 SYGVQD (reference sequence). Written as DNA, the CDR3 is TGCGCCAGCAGTACAGGGGGACAGCCCCAGCATTTT. It yields the protein CASSTGGQPQHF.

The V and J genes are TRBV29-1 and TRBJ2-1; 10 bases align to TRBD2. Germline CDR1 SQVTM, CDR2 ANQGSEA. J gave up 7 bases and V 1 base, and 10 bases lay outside the gene matches. CDR3 length equals 16 residues. The CDR3 sequence: CSVEVALAGAENEQFF. The CDR3 DNA is TGCAGCGTTGAAGTGGCGCTAGCGGGAGCAGAAAATGAGCAGTTCTTC.

The chain couples TRBV9 to TRBJ2-2, with TRBD1 matching over 10 bases. The CDR3 has 16 amino acids. Germline V gene lookup returns CDR1 SGDLS and CDR2 YYNGEE. The V and J ends lost 2 bases and 4 bases, in that order; junction bases with no gene match: 5. The CDR3 DNA reads as TGTGCCAGCAGCGTTGCAGGACAGGGGGTCACCGGGGAGCTGTTTTTT. Its translation is CASSVAGQGVTGELFF.

V usage is TRBV10-3 and J usage is TRBJ2-7; D ambiguous. V was shortened by 0 bases and J by 3 bases, with 3 bases between the two germline ends. CDR3 size: 12 residues. Per the germline V gene, CDR1 is ENHRY and CDR2 is SYGVKD. CDR3 DNA sequence: TGTGCCATCAGTGAGTCTAGCTACGAGCAGTACTTC. Its translation: CAISESSYEQYF.

The chain joins TRBV21-1 to TRBJ2-5; the table's D call TRBD2 went unverified against the DNA. TRBV21-1 is a listed pseudogene. The CDR3 length is 17 residues. In DNA, the CDR3 is TGTGCCAGCAGCAAAGGCCCGACTAGCGGCCCCCAAGAGACCCAGTACTTC. Its protein product is CASSKGPTSGPQETQYF.

This chain connects TRBV27 to TRBJ2-3; 9 bases are a match to TRBD1. J lost 6 bases, V lost 2 bases, and 12 bases had no gene match. The germline V gene has CDR1 MNHEY and CDR2 SMNVEV (reference sequence). There are 17 residues in the CDR3. The CDR3 sequence: CASSLIRDRVFADTQYF. The CDR3 bases are TGTGCCAGCAGTTTAATCAGGGACAGGGTTTTTGCGGATACGCAGTATTTT.

The V gene is TRBV7-2, the J gene TRBJ2-2; D is uncertain. The germline V gene encodes CDR1 SGHTA and CDR2 FQGNSA. This CDR3 has 14 residues. The germline V and J ends were trimmed by 5 bases and 5 bases, with 12 bases remaining between them. The CDR3 sequence: CASSLGPRTGELFF. As DNA, the CDR3 is TGTGCCAGCAGCCTAGGTCCGAGGACCGGGGAGCTGTTTTTT.

This chain uses TRBV28 with TRBJ2-2; a weak D match, TRBD2 (5 bases). In germline, CDR1 is MDHEN, CDR2 SYDVKM. This CDR3 spans 13 amino acids. Trimming stripped 6 bases from V and 6 bases from J, with 11 bases between. CDR3 sequence (DNA): TGTGCCAGCAGCGTACTCGGGGCCGGGGAGCTGTTTTTT. Its translation is CASSVLGAGELFF.

The rearrangement joins TRBV7-2 to TRBJ1-2; 7 positions match TRBD1. The CDR3 length is 15 residues. Germline V gene lookup returns CDR1 SGHTA and CDR2 FQGNSA. V was clipped by 5 bases and J by 4 bases; unmatched bases: 10. The CDR3 bases are TGTGCCAGCAGCCTCGTGCAGGGGGGTTCCTATGGCTACACCTTC. Its translation: CASSLVQGGSYGYTF. Based on the CDR3 plus reference TRBV7-2 and TRBJ1-2, the full variable domain is GAGVSQSPSNKVTEKGKDVELRCDPISGHTALYWYRQSLGQGLEFLIYFQGNSAPDKSGLPSDRFSAERTGGSVSTLTIQRTQQEDSAVYLCASSLVQGGSYGYTFGSGTRLTVV.

In this sample, this clone turned up a few times. The chain is built from TRBV3-1 (or the pseudogene TRBV3-2) and TRBJ1-2; D unclear. Germline CDR1 and CDR2: LGHDT and YNNKEL (reference sequence). Trimming took off 4 bases at V and 6 bases at J, with 12 bases between the two ends. The CDR3 has 13 amino acids. CDR3 nucleotide sequence: TGTGCCAGCAGCCTCGCCGGAGAGGATGGCTACACCTTC. It is translated as CASSLAGEDGYTF.

The J gene is TRBJ1-1, the V gene TRBV28; tentatively, D is TRBD1 (6 bases). Per germline, CDR1 MDHEN and CDR2 SYDVKM. V was shortened by 1 base and J by 4 bases, with 10 bases between the two germline ends. The CDR3 contains 14 residues. DNA for the CDR3: TGTGCCAGCAGTTTATCCCCAGGGGCCACTGAAGCTTTCTTT. Encoded protein: CASSLSPGATEAFF.

The chain joins TRBV6-5 to TRBJ2-1; 8 bases map to TRBD2. The CDR3 covers 15 residues. CDR1 is MNHEY and CDR2 is SVGAGI in the germline V gene. The V gene end was trimmed by 4 bases and the J gene end by 7 bases; junction bases not matched to a gene: 9. CDR3: CASSLTAGAVNEQFF. The CDR3 DNA reads TGTGCCAGCAGTTTGACAGCGGGAGCAGTGAATGAGCAGTTCTTC.

This clone was counted between two and nine times. This chain uses TRBV12-5 with TRBJ2-1, with 9 bases lining up with TRBD2. V lost 3 bases to trimming and J lost 6 bases; unmatched junction nucleotides: 12. The CDR3 length is 17 residues. In germline, CDR1 is LGHNT, CDR2 FRNRAP. The CDR3 protein is CASGFDATGTSFNEQFF. The CDR3 DNA sequence: TGTGCTAGTGGTTTTGACGCGACCGGGACTAGCTTCAATGAGCAGTTCTTC.